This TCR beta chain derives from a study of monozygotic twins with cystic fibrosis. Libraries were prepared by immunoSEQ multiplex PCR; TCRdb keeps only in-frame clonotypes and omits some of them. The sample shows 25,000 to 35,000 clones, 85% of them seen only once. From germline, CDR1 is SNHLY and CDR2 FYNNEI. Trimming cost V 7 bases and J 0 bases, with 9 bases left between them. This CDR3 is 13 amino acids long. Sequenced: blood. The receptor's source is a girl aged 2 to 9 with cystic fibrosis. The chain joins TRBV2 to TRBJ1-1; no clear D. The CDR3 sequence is CASTQQMNTEAFF. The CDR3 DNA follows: TGTGCCAGCACCCAACAGATGAACACTGAAGCTTTCTTT.